This T cell receptor beta chain is from a study of cytomegalovirus exposure and HLA in healthy donors. Whole-study results and caveats: The CMV antigen specificity of a few CMV-associated chains was confirmed through in vitro analysis.

CDR1 is SGDLS and CDR2 is YYNGEE in the germline V gene. The CDR3 consists of 15 residues. V was clipped by 0 bases and J by 4 bases, with 14 bases between them. This clone was counted once. Its matching antigen is unknown. Measured with immunoSEQ multiplex PCR; TCRdb has only the in-frame clones, and not every one. The sample consists of about 140,000 clones, approximately 87% of them appearing once. The sequenced material came from PBMCs. The TCR was taken from a man aged 18 to 29 in good health and CMV-seronegative. The gene calls are TRBV9 and TRBJ2-7; tentative D call: TRBD2 (5 bases). The CDR3 region has the DNA TGTGCCAGCAGCGTAGAGGACTCCTCGGGATACGAGCAGTACTTC. Protein sequence: CASSVEDSSGYEQYF.